This TCR beta chain is from a study of blood T cell repertoires in COVID-19. The assay was immunoSEQ multiplex PCR, and TCRdb's table has in-frame clones only and misses some. The data hold roughly 130,000 clones, with around 83% observed a single time. The germline V and J ends were trimmed by 2 bases and 3 bases, with 18 bases remaining between them. Germline V CDR1 and CDR2: SEHNR, FQNEAQ (reference sequence). The CDR3 extends over 17 amino acids. Clinical histories supplied by participants themselves formed the basis of cohort assignment. This receptor was obtained from a woman aged 25-40 years who had recovered from COVID-19. The chain employs TRBV7-9 and TRBJ2-3; D might be TRBD1 (6 bases). Sequencing was done on a sample of PBMCs or T cells enriched from blood (not recorded which). The CDR3, as DNA: TGTGCCAGCAGCTTACCCTGGGACACCCGGAAGACAGATACGCAGTATTTT. Protein sequence: CASSLPWDTRKTDTQYF.